The source of this T cell receptor (beta chain) is a study of cytomegalovirus exposure and HLA in healthy donors. Primers included in the PCR were 60 Vbeta and 13 Jbeta primers. TCRdb keeps only in-frame clones here, not all; method: immunoSEQ multiplex PCR. The sample lists approximately 160,000 clones; 77% were seen once. With 1 base clipped from V and 6 bases from J, the junction kept 9 bases outside the gene matches. The CDR3 has 17 amino acids. Germline-derived CDR1 and CDR2 are LNHNV and YYDKDF (reference sequence). Everyone who donated was a healthy bone marrow donor. V and J are TRBV15 and TRBJ2-3, with 11 bases lining up with TRBD2. The sample comprised PBMCs. This receptor was taken from a woman aged 25 to 39 in good health and CMV-seronegative. In nucleotides, the CDR3 is TGTGCCACCAGCAGAGGGGCTAGCGGGGGGTCCACGGATACGCAGTATTTT. Amino acid sequence: CATSRGASGGSTDTQYF.